The entry that follows covers one T cell receptor beta chain sequence. The specificity of this receptor is unknown. No quality values exist for individual bases; no much larger clone is one base distant. Preparation of the library involved the immunoSEQ multiplex PCR assay. For the multiplex PCR, a mixture combining 60 forward primers for TCR Vbeta segments and 13 reverse primers for TCR Jbeta segments was used. Amplification of the CDR3 region of rearranged TCR beta genes was performed with a multiplex PCR assay on genomic DNA. The amplified TCR beta libraries were sequenced on the Illumina HiSeq System as 87-base-pair reads. The published analysis was carried out like this. Across the roughly 600 repertoires, a later analysis counted about 81 million unique TCR beta chains, some 11 million of which were shared by at least two donors. A nearest-neighbor algorithm error-corrected the raw reads and collapsed the reads into unique sequences, merging closely related sequences to remove PCR and sequencing errors. To assign V, D and J gene segments, CDR3 sequences were aligned to IMGT reference sequences. For a sequence to be retained, a match of at least six nucleotides to both a V gene segment and a J gene segment was required. Rearrangements were called productive when the CDR3 lacked stop codons and stayed in frame with V and J; all others were non-productive. CDR3 was defined by IMGT convention, running from the second conserved V-encoded cysteine to the conserved J-encoded phenylalanine. The earlier analysis of about 590 of the donors excluded sequences that lacked an unambiguous match to a single V gene segment. In an earlier analysis of some 590 of the donors, V segments were called functional above 56.7% productive rearrangements and were called segregating when the between-donor standard deviation exceeded 5%. A statistical classification framework was developed to diagnose cytomegalovirus status using the catalog of TCR beta chain sequences. A later analysis assigned V and J genes by comparing TCR nucleotide sequences with IMGT/GENE-DB human TR gene sequences. A later analysis assigned CDR3 sequences and most-parsimonious VDJ recombination scenarios with the TCRdist pipeline. In a later analysis, every TCR beta chain was defined by the combination of its CDR3 amino acid sequence and its V-gene family, and reads without a unique V-gene family were dropped. As a way to deal with suspected cross-contamination and a sequencing artifact, a later analysis dropped 450 to 700 nucleotide sequences that were highly shared and had low generation probability. For each public chain, a later analysis derived a clonal expansion index from normalized ranks of inferred template counts within each repertoire. Generation probabilities in a later analysis came from a VDJ recombination model fitted to out-of-frame rearrangements, and those results were checked against IGoR. In a later analysis, hypergeometric tests were used to score TCR-TCR, TCR-HLA and TCR-CMV co-occurrence, with a repertoire-size bias correction applied to TCR pairs. In a later analysis, false discovery rates were estimated by permuting HLA or CMV assignments 20 times. A later analysis grouped co-occurring TCRs with DBSCAN, adding TCRdist sequence similarity when clustering within HLA-allele-positive subsets. Repertoires with fewer than 30,000 or more than 120,000 public chains, plus five repertoires with anomalous nucleotide sharing, were excluded from co-occurrence clustering. The source is immuneACCESS, and TCRdb retained only in-frame sequences with V and J called. Part of the clones is not carried over; for the studies checked, unresolved V genes explain less than half of this, and the remainder is unexplained. The V and J calls and clone size are taken from that table; D and trimming were inferred from the DNA. This sample lists over 150,000 clones; around four fifths were detected once. The ten largest clones represent 0.96% of the sample.

These data come from a study of cytomegalovirus exposure and HLA in healthy donors (dated by TCRdb to between 2016 and 2019). Context from the whole study: According to an earlier analysis of a few hundred of the donors, about 190 million T cells yielded some 120 million unique TCR beta sequences and more than 250 Gb of sequence data. An early release covering roughly 580 HLA-typed donors comprised approximately 290 gigabases of sequencing data and tens of millions of unique TCR sequences. The genetic ancestry cluster associated with self-reported Caucasian donors included 81% of the 350 to 500 genotyped donors. The study was designed to test whether signatures of past pathogen exposure could be identified by cataloging public T cell receptors. The T cell repertoires of roughly 660 subjects were profiled by immunosequencing and related to cytomegalovirus serostatus. Besides the first cohort of around 670 subjects, a separate validation cohort made up of 95 to 150 different subjects was used. To predict cytomegalovirus infection status, the study brought together high-throughput TCR immunosequencing, statistical association of individual TCRs with disease status, and machine learning. To study patterns of TCR occurrence, a later analysis re-analyzed previously published TCR beta repertoires from around 660 donors and added high-resolution HLA genotyping. In the later analysis, no new phenotypic data were used to find candidate immune exposures; instead, reliance was placed on TCR beta sequences and their occurrence across donors. An earlier analysis of 500 to 650 of the donors applied high-throughput TCR beta sequencing to assess whether each TCR beta V gene segment acted as functional or pseudogenic. Donor age, sex, ethnicity and CMV serostatus were collected together with the repertoire data. A later genetic analysis took genome-wide SNP genotypes for about 60% of the roughly 670 donors and used that subset as a discovery cohort. Every repertoire in the discovery cohort had been generated on one and the same sequencing platform. Both class I and class II loci were covered by HLA typing, at four-digit resolution. The number of typed donors differed by locus: about 629-630 for A, B, C, DRB1 and DQB1; 500 to 550 for DQA1; approximately 610 for DPA1; and roughly 490 for DPB1. Four to six DR-DQ haplotypes were handled as single units for association and clustering because linkage in the cohort was strong. On average, 235,054 unique TCR beta nucleotide sequences were sequenced per donor among 300 to 500 genotyped donors of the cohort, with roughly 18% of those sequences being non-productive.

Overall results and qualifications from the work: While some public TCRs were present in many individuals, most TCR sequences turned up only very rarely across donors. A further reported finding was that TCR beta sequences accurately predicted the HLA-A and HLA-B alleles for most subjects in the first cohort. The only immune exposure information available for the cohort was CMV serostatus. Some IMGT-functional V segments, including TRBV6-2 and TRBV6-3, could not be told apart with the 87-base-pair reads, so those segments were excluded. Three of the identified cytomegalovirus-associated TCR beta chains were confirmed in vitro to be specific for cytomegalovirus antigens. A later analysis associated about 17,000 TCR beta sequences with specific HLA alleles at a false discovery rate of 0.05. A later analysis found that HLA-associated TCR beta chains were more clonally expanded and had lower generation probabilities than equally common non-associated chains. According to a later analysis, TCR association rates differed among HLA loci, with DRB1 alleles showing the most associated TCRs and HLA-C alleles showing the fewest. This cohort had only TCR beta chains sequenced, and the lack of alpha or paired-chain data limited which features could be detected. A group of highly shared sequence variants was considered likely to be a technical artifact of the sequencing pipeline. Correlated functional status among segregating V segments might reflect linkage disequilibrium, but an unknown experimental factor could not be ruled out. The classifier was reported to diagnose cytomegalovirus status with high specificity and sensitivity in both the original cohort and the validation cohort. An association between a missense DCLRE1C variant and V-gene and J-gene trimming of TCR beta chains was found in a later genetic analysis and replicated in an independent cohort. The authors suggested that the approach could potentially be generalized to other disease states and immunological phenotypes. HLA typing was unavailable for some donors at each locus, so association tests used only the typed subset. In an earlier analysis of some 540 of the donors, most TCR beta V segments appeared in productive rearrangements about 87% or about 30% of the time, broadly matching IMGT annotations. The study gave a list of under 200 TCR beta chains associated with cytomegalovirus. In a later genetic analysis, fewer N-insertions in productive TCRs were reported among donors in an Asian-associated ancestry cluster than the roughly 700-donor mean. About 17 rarely observed V segments, including chromosome 9 orphons, were excluded from the earlier analysis of just under 600 of the donors because counts were too low. Assigning TCR associations to individual alleles was difficult when HLA alleles, especially DR and DQ, strongly co-occurred. According to a later analysis, parvovirus B19, influenza, CMV and Epstein-Barr virus appeared linked to several top co-occurrence clusters. Most CMV-associated TCR beta chains appeared to be HLA-restricted in a later analysis, and the HLA associations seemed to be driven largely by CMV exposure. Roughly uniform sequencing depth across donors was assumed in presence/absence analyses, although this assumption may not hold.

The cohort comprised several hundred healthy bone marrow donors. Cohort members were all nominally healthy when sampled, although unrecorded immune exposures were likely present. The donor was CMV seropositive and belonged to the group of about 290 seropositive cohort members. Each donor provided a peripheral blood sample, and peripheral blood mononuclear cells were used for TCR beta sequencing. The Qiagen DNeasy Blood Extraction Kit was used to extract genomic DNA from the blood cell samples. CDR1 and CDR2 are drawn from the germline V gene: SGHVS, FNYEAQ. The V end loses 5 bases and the J end loses 2 bases, and a stretch of 19 bases separates them. Reading from cysteine to phenylalanine, the CDR3 counts 16 amino acids. Only the CDR3 part of the read is kept: 48 bases, read in frame from the first base.

Specimen: PBMCs. The rearrangement combines TRBV7-6 with TRBJ2-7; perhaps TRBD2 is the D gene, with 6 bases matching. This TCR was sampled from a girl aged 2 to 10 in good health and CMV-seropositive. The nucleotide sequence reads as follows: TGTGCCAGCAGCCCGGGCGGGGTAGGATCCACCTACGAGCAGTACTTC. Its protein product is CASSPGGVGSTYEQYF.